Following are 25 T cell receptor beta chains from one sample sequenced in a study of somatic mutations in cytotoxic T cells in rheumatoid arthritis. Sequencing used immunoSEQ multiplex PCR; TCRdb keeps in-frame clones, though not all of them. The data contain around 15,000 clones, about four fifths of them singletons. Material for sequencing was CD8+ T cells sorted from blood. The origin of the receptors is an adult with rheumatoid arthritis.

The rearrangement links TRBV9 to TRBJ1-1, with D unclear. The CDR3 extends over 15 amino acids. Germline-derived CDR1 and CDR2 are SGDLS and YYNGEE. The V gene lost 4 bases and the J gene lost 4 bases, with 17 bases spanning the gap. This CDR3 is CASSPPPGYGTEAFF. The DNA for the CDR3 is TGTGCCAGCAGCCCGCCCCCGGGCTATGGCACTGAAGCTTTCTTT.

The gene calls are TRBV5-6 and TRBJ2-7; a possible D gene is TRBD2 (6 bases). CDR1 and CDR2 (germline): SGHDT, YYEEEE. The germline V and J ends were trimmed by 0 bases and 2 bases, with 12 bases remaining between them. This CDR3 contains 15 residues. CDR3 protein: CASSLAVGRAYEQYF. CDR3 in DNA: TGTGCCAGCAGCTTGGCGGTCGGGAGAGCCTACGAGCAGTACTTC.

The genes are TRBV6-5 and TRBJ1-1; D gene ambiguous. V lost 2 bases, J lost 3 bases, and 10 bases lay in between. The CDR3 contains 14 residues. Germline CDR1 reads MNHEY; CDR2 reads SVGAGI. CDR3 sequence (DNA): TGTGCCAGCAGTTACATGGGAATTTACACTGAAGCTTTCTTT. Translating it yields CASSYMGIYTEAFF.

The chain recombines TRBV21-1 with TRBJ2-5. TRBV21-1 is an annotated pseudogene. The CDR3 contains 15 residues. The CDR3 nucleotides are TGTGCCAGCAGCCAATTGACGACGGCTCAAGAGACCCAGTACTTC. Translated: CASSQLTTAQETQYF.

CDR3 DNA sequence: TGTGCCAGCAGTGACGGACTAGCGGGAAGCGGGGAGCTGTTTTTT. Protein sequence: CASSDGLAGSGELFF. The rearrangement uses TRBV6-4 and TRBJ2-2; TRBD2 matches 12 bases. Trimming at V came to 2 bases and at J to 7 bases, leaving 2 bases not matched to a gene. Germline CDR1 MRHNA, CDR2 SNTAGT. This CDR3 region has 15 residues.

This rearrangement joins TRBV5-4 to TRBJ2-3; D is undetermined. The ends were cut back, 0 bases at V and 0 bases at J, with 11 bases in the middle. This CDR3 region has 16 residues. Looked up from germline, CDR1 is SGHNT and CDR2 is YYREEE (reference sequence). CDR3 sequence (DNA): TGTGCCAGCAGCTTGGATGGCGGCCCTAGCACAGATACGCAGTATTTT. This gives the protein CASSLDGGPSTDTQYF.

The chain links TRBV7-2 to TRBJ2-7; 14 nucleotides agree with TRBD2. Trimming removed 5 bases from V and 3 bases from J; junction bases left unmatched: 9. The CDR3 has 17 residues. The germline gives CDR1 SGHTA, CDR2 FQGNSA. CDR3 region: CASSPGGLAGANYEQYF. The CDR3 DNA reads as TGTGCCAGCAGCCCAGGGGGACTAGCGGGAGCTAACTACGAGCAGTACTTC.

This clone turned up a few times. The V and J genes are TRBV5-1 and TRBJ1-1, with no clear D. This CDR3 is built from 14 residues. Trimming took 2 bases from V and 1 from J, leaving 9 bases between them. Germline V gene data show CDR1 as SGHRS and CDR2 as YFSETQ. The CDR3 loop is CASSFGYANTEAFF. In DNA form, the CDR3 reads TGCGCCAGCAGCTTTGGATATGCGAACACTGAAGCTTTCTTT.

The rearrangement links TRBV4-3 to TRBJ2-7, with TRBD1 matching 7 bases. The CDR3 is 17 residues long. CDR1 is LGHNA, CDR2 YSLEER, per germline. V was clipped by 0 bases and J by 1 base; unmatched bases: 9. This chain's CDR3 is CASSQDYLGGKSYEQYF. CDR3 sequence (DNA): TGCGCCAGCAGCCAAGATTATCTAGGGGGCAAATCCTACGAGCAGTACTTC.

The V and J genes are TRBV7-9 and TRBJ2-1; 8 nucleotides match TRBD2. V shed 5 bases, J shed 2 bases, and the junction held 14 bases outside the gene matches. Germline CDR1 and CDR2: SEHNR and FQNEAQ (reference sequence). The CDR3 runs to 18 residues. CDR3 bases: TGTGCCAGCAGCGACGTAGCGGGACCCCCACAGGCCTACAATGAGCAGTTCTTC. It is translated as CASSDVAGPPQAYNEQFF.

The V call is TRBV7-9, the J call TRBJ1-3; D gene ambiguous. Between the trimmed V and J ends, which lost 2 bases and 2 bases, there was a span of 7 bases. CDR3 length equals 14 residues. CDR1 and CDR2 from the germline V gene are SEHNR and FQNEAQ (reference sequence). The CDR3 here is CASSLSGPGNTIYF. The DNA for the CDR3 is TGTGCCAGCAGCTTATCTGGGCCTGGAAACACCATATATTTT.

The chain has TRBV29-1 and TRBJ2-7; D is possibly TRBD1 (6 bases). Trimming took off 0 bases at V and 5 bases at J, with 11 bases between the two ends. Per the germline V gene, CDR1 is SQVTM and CDR2 is ANQGSEA. The CDR3 length is 13 residues. CDR3 loop: CSVEDLTGNEQYF. The CDR3 DNA reads as TGCAGCGTTGAAGATCTAACAGGGAACGAGCAGTACTTC.

This rearrangement joins TRBV7-9 to TRBJ1-3; the match to TRBD1 covers 9 bases. CDR3 length: 15 residues. With 5 bases clipped from V and 3 bases from J, the junction kept 5 bases outside the gene matches. Per germline, CDR1 SEHNR and CDR2 FQNEAQ (reference sequence). The CDR3 loop reads CASSPGTGSGNTIYF. The CDR3 nucleotides are TGTGCCAGCAGCCCCGGGACAGGGAGTGGAAACACCATATATTTT.

This clone was detected only once. J is TRBJ2-7 and V is TRBV5-6; no clear D. Germline CDR1 reads SGHDT; CDR2 reads YYEEEE. The V gene lost 1 base and the J gene lost 5 bases, with 16 bases spanning the gap. The CDR3 runs to 15 residues. The CDR3 protein is CASSLWPRQVDEQYF. The DNA for the CDR3 is TGTGCCAGCAGCTTGTGGCCTCGTCAAGTCGACGAGCAGTACTTC.

J is TRBJ2-3 and V is TRBV6-1, with D perhaps being TRBD1 or TRBD2 (6 bases each). Trimming stripped 2 bases from V and 1 base from J, with 22 bases between. Per germline, CDR1 MNHNS and CDR2 SASEGT. The CDR3 has 19 residues. The CDR3 is CASSEITGGRILGTDTQYF. The CDR3 DNA reads as TGTGCCAGCAGTGAAATAACCGGGGGCCGTATCCTTGGCACAGATACGCAGTATTTT.

This clone has a handful of counts. The sample carries other DNA sequences with the same CDR3. The chain is built from TRBV27 and TRBJ2-7; 11 positions match TRBD2. The trim removed 5 bases at V and 2 bases at J, leaving 5 bases unmatched. The V gene's germline CDR1 is MNHEY and CDR2 SMNVEV (reference sequence). The CDR3 has 15 residues. CDR3 in amino acids: CASSEGLAGTYEQYF. DNA of the CDR3: TGTGCCAGCAGTGAAGGACTAGCGGGTACCTACGAGCAGTACTTC.

This clone has a single count. The rearrangement joins TRBV9 to TRBJ1-5, with D possibly being TRBD1 (6 bases). This CDR3 contains 13 residues. Trimming shortened V by 2 bases and J by 4 bases, and 7 bases separated the two germline ends. Germline CDR1 is SGDLS and CDR2 is YYNGEE. The CDR3 nucleotides read TGTGCCAGCAGCGTCCAGGGGAATCAGCCCCAGCATTTT. As protein: CASSVQGNQPQHF.

The gene calls are TRBV4-1 and TRBJ2-3; the D is unclear. This CDR3 region has 17 residues. V was pared by 3 bases and J by 0 bases, with 16 bases between. CDR1 is MGHRA, CDR2 YSYEKL, per germline. CDR3 sequence reads: CASSHPQSLSSTDTQYF. The CDR3 DNA reads as TGCGCCAGCAGCCATCCCCAGAGCCTCTCTAGCACAGATACGCAGTATTTT.

This clone was counted a single time. This sequence joins TRBV13 and TRBJ1-4; D not certain. This CDR3 region has 14 residues. The V end lost 2 bases, the J end lost 0 bases, and 4 bases lay between the germline ends. CDR1 PRHDT and CDR2 FYEKMQ come from the germline V gene (reference sequence). The CDR3 DNA is TGTGCCAGCAGCTTAAGGACAACTAATGAAAAACTGTTTTTT. This encodes CASSLRTTNEKLFF.

The chain employs TRBV5-1 and TRBJ2-1; 10 nucleotides match TRBD1. The CDR3 has 15 amino acids. Germline lookup yields CDR1 SGHRS and CDR2 YFSETQ. The J segment lost 3 bases and the V segment lost 4 bases, leaving 4 bases of the junction unmatched. Here the CDR3 reads CASSLGQGDYNEQFF. CDR3 bases: TGCGCCAGCAGCCTAGGACAGGGGGACTACAATGAGCAGTTCTTC.

The chain couples TRBV5-1 to TRBJ2-6; 11 nucleotides agree with TRBD1. Germline V CDR1 and CDR2: SGHRS, YFSETQ. The V gene end was trimmed by 5 bases and the J gene end by 3 bases; junction bases not matched to a gene: 4. This CDR3 contains 16 residues. CDR3 residues: CASRSGQGDGANVLTF. CDR3 coding DNA: TGCGCCAGCAGATCGGGACAGGGGGATGGGGCCAACGTCCTGACTTTC.

The chain recombines TRBV9 with TRBJ2-3, with D maybe TRBD2 (5 bases). Trimming shortened V by 0 bases and J by 4 bases, and 15 bases separated the two germline ends. The germline V gene encodes CDR1 SGDLS and CDR2 YYNGEE. The CDR3 is made up of 16 amino acids. The CDR3 DNA is TGTGCCAGCAGCGTAGCTTCCAGCGGTGAGGCAGATACGCAGTATTTT. Encoded protein: CASSVASSGEADTQYF.

The chain joins TRBV11-2 to TRBJ2-3; D is possibly TRBD1 or TRBD2 (5 bases each). This CDR3 has 17 amino acids. The V gene lost 5 bases and the J gene lost 1 base, with 19 bases spanning the gap. Per the germline V gene, CDR1 is SGHAT and CDR2 is FQNNGV. The CDR3 DNA is TGTGCCAGCAGCCCCCGGGTTGGGAGAGGGGGCACAGATACGCAGTATTTT. It is translated as CASSPRVGRGGTDTQYF.

V and J are TRBV7-6 and TRBJ2-7, with D unresolved. V lost 3 bases and J 0 bases, leaving 12 bases between the germline ends. The CDR3 consists of 15 residues. Germline CDR1 and CDR2: SGHVS and FNYEAQ. The CDR3 DNA reads as TGTGCCAGCAGCTTTAAGACTGCGAGCTCCTACGAGCAGTACTTC. It encodes CASSFKTASSYEQYF. Full variable domain (rest looked up from reference TRBV7-6 and TRBJ2-7): GAGVSQSPRYKVTKRGQDVALRCDPISGHVSLYWYRQALGQGPEFLTYFNYEAQQDKSGLPNDRFSAERPEGSISTLTIQRTEQRDSAMYRCASSFKTASSYEQYFGPGTRLTVT.

The chain uses TRBV11-2 and TRBJ1-1; D may be TRBD1 (6 bases). The CDR3 covers 14 residues. The germline V and J ends were trimmed by 1 base and 3 bases, with 9 bases remaining between them. Germline CDR1 is SGHAT and CDR2 is FQNNGV. The CDR3 region is CASSLGRGDTEAFF. In nucleotides, the CDR3 is TGTGCCAGCAGCTTAGGAAGGGGGGACACTGAAGCTTTCTTT.